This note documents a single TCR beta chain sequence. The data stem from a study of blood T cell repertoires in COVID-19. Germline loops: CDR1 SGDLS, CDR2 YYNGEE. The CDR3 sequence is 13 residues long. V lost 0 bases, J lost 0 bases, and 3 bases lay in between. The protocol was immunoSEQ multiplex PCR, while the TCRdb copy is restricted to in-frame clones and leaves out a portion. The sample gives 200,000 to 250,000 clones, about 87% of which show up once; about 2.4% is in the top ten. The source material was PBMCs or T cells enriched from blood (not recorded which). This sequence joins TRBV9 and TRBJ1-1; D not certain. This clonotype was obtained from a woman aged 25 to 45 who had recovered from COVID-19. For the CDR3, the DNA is TGTGCCAGCAGCGTAGATATGAACACTGAAGCTTTCTTT. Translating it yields CASSVDMNTEAFF.